This record covers a single T cell receptor beta chain. What it recognizes is unknown. This specimen comes from a study of cytomegalovirus exposure and HLA in healthy donors. Study-level findings and limits: High sensitivity and specificity were reportedly achieved when the classifier diagnosed cytomegalovirus status. According to a subsequent analysis, TCR clusters from the first cohort were inclined to appear together in the 110 or so validation repertoires. The investigators catalogued 150 or so TCR beta chains as cytomegalovirus-associated.

There are 12 residues in the CDR3. Trimming stripped 2 bases from V and 4 bases from J, with 3 bases between. Germline lookup yields CDR1 SNHLY and CDR2 FYNNEI. The assay was immunoSEQ multiplex PCR, and TCRdb's table has in-frame clones only and misses some. This sample has some 170,000 clones; about 83% occur once, and the top ten carry roughly 1.4%. The donors were in the approximately 130-subject validation cohort, distinct from the approximately 700-subject first cohort. Source material: PBMCs. The rearrangement joins TRBV2 to TRBJ1-5; D gene unclear. This TCR was recovered from a woman aged 25 to 39 in good health and CMV-seronegative. The CDR3 is CASSESNQPQHF. The CDR3, as DNA: TGTGCCAGCAGTGAATCTAATCAGCCCCAGCATTTT.